The clone carrying this T cell receptor beta chain showed up just a few times. Its antigen remains unidentified. The source of the sample is a study of metastatic and nonmetastatic thyroid tumors. For the study at large: Repertoires were compared across blood and tumor or nodule tissue from malignant and benign thyroid patients.

General observations from the study: As reported, TCR beta diversity in blood and tumor was significantly higher in malignant thyroid tumors than in benign nodules.

Patients underwent thyroid surgery, and none had received any treatment before it. Original analysis: Researchers built a distant-metastasis classifier for papillary thyroid cancer that drew on CDR3 differences across clinicopathological groups. TCRdb re-called the PCR reads through MiXCR. The V and J calls were not made by the authors but by TCRdb's processing. The sample includes tens of thousands of clones, about 3.9% of them seen just once. The sample taken for sequencing was blood. The origin of this receptor is a female donor with papillary thyroid cancer or a benign thyroid nodule (not recorded which). Some clones in this sample may be carry-over from other donors' samples.

This CDR3 is CASSGEAGMGANVLTF. CDR3 nucleotide sequence: TGTGCCAGCAGTGGAGAGGCGGGTATGGGGGCCAACGTCCTGACTTTC. The chain uses TRBV6-1 and TRBJ2-6; a weak D match, TRBD2 (5 bases). The CDR3 totals 16 residues. V lost 4 bases, J lost 4 bases, and 14 bases lay in between. Per the germline V gene, CDR1 is MNHNS and CDR2 is SASEGT.